These 5 T cell receptor beta chains were sequenced from one sample in a study of T cell clonality in common variable immunodeficiency. These receptors are not linked to any known antigen. Some clones are missing from TCRdb's copy, which holds only in-frame ones; the method was immunoSEQ multiplex PCR. The sample includes 16,000 or so clones, none of them occurring once. Findings and caveats of the study: Common variable immunodeficiency TCR beta sequences reportedly had fewer deletions and N-nucleotide insertions.

Sequencing was done on a sample of peripheral blood mononuclear cells. These receptors originate from a human donor with common variable immunodeficiency.

This clone was seen a few times. The sequence runs out 3 residues before the end of the CDR3; the remainder is reconstructed from the germline J gene. This chain links TRBV19 with TRBJ1-6; TRBD1 is a possible D gene (6 bases). The CDR3 has 14 residues. The ends were cut back, 5 bases at V and 7 bases at J, with 12 bases in the middle. Germline CDR1 LNHDA, CDR2 SQIVND (reference sequence). The CDR3 loop reads CASSRQVDNSPLHF. Partial CDR3 DNA: TGTGCCAGTAGTCGACAGGTGGACAATTCACCC.

This clone was recorded a few times. The read ends 3 residues before the CDR3 terminus; that terminus is restored from the germline J gene. The chain employs TRBV7-2 and TRBJ1-4, with TRBD1 identical over 8 bases. This CDR3 contains 15 residues. J lost 2 bases, V lost 3 bases, and 2 bases had no gene match. Germline V CDR1 and CDR2: SGHTA, FQGNSA. The CDR3 loop reads CASSFAGGTNEKLFF. The sequenced part of the CDR3 DNA is TGTGCCAGCAGCTTCGCAGGGGGCACTAATGAAAAA.

This clone turned up a few times. Coverage ceases 3 residues before the CDR3 finishes, and the germline J gene fills in the end. This chain uses TRBV18 with TRBJ2-1; TRBD1 agrees at 12 bases. Unmatched junction bases numbered 5, after V lost 5 bases and J lost 9 bases. The CDR3 length is 14 residues. Germline lookup yields CDR1 KGHSH and CDR2 LQKENI. The CDR3 DNA, read in part, is TGTGCCAGCTCAGCGGGACAGGGGGCCAGTGAG. It codes for CASSAGQGASE. The full CDR3 protein reads CASSAGQGASEQFF. The entire variable domain, with the rest obtained from reference TRBV18 and TRBJ2-1, is as follows: NAGVMQNPRHLVRRRGQEARLRCSPMKGHSHVYWYRQLPEEGLKFMVYLQKENIIDESGMPKERFSAEFPKEGPSILRIQQVVRGDSAAYFCASSAGQGASEQFFGPGTRLTVL.

This clone counts as medium-sized. The DNA ends 3 residues before the CDR3 does, and the rest of the CDR3 is filled in from the germline J gene. This chain links TRBV30 with TRBJ2-7; possible D gene TRBD2, 6 bases. The V and J ends lost 8 bases and 0 bases respectively, with 20 bases between them. The CDR3 length is 15 residues. Germline V CDR1 and CDR2: GTSNPN, SVGIG (reference sequence). The CDR3: CAGGRKGLNSYEQYF. Incomplete CDR3 DNA: TGTGCCGGGGGGAGAAAGGGTTTAAACTCCTACGAG.

This clone has at least ten counts. The missing CDR3 end, 3 residues past where the read stops, is filled in from the germline J gene. The chain couples TRBV5-1 to TRBJ2-4, with D possibly being TRBD1 (5 bases). The V end lost 2 bases, the J end lost 1 base, and 16 bases lay between the germline ends. Per the germline V gene, CDR1 is SGHRS and CDR2 is YFSETQ. This CDR3 has 17 amino acids. The covered CDR3 bases are TGCGCCAGCAGCTTCTATACAGGAAACGCCGCCAAAAACATT. Protein product: CASSFYTGNAAKNI. From start to end, the CDR3 is CASSFYTGNAAKNIQYF.